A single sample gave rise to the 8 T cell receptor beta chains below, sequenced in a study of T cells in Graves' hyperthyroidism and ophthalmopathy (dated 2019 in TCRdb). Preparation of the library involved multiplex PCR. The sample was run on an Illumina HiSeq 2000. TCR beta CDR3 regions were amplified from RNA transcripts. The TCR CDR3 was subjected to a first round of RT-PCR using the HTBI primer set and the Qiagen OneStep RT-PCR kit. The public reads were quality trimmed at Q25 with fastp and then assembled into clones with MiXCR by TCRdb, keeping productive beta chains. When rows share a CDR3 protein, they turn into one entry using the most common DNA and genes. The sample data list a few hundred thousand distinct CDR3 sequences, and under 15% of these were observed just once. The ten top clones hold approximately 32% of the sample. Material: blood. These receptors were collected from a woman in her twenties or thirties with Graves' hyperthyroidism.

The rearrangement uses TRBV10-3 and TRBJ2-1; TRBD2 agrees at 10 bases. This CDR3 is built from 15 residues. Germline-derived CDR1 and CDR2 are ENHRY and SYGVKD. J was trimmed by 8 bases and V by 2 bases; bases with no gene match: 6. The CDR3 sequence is CAISEGLAVGDEQFF. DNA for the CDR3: TGTGCCATCAGTGAGGGACTAGCGGTGGGAGATGAGCAGTTCTTC.

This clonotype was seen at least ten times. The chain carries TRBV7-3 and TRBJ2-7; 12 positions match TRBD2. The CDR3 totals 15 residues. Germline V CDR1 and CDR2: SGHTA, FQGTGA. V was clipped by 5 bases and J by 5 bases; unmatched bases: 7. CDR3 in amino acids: CASSHRLAGVNEQYF. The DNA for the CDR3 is TGTGCCAGCAGCCATAGACTAGCGGGAGTCAACGAGCAGTACTTC.

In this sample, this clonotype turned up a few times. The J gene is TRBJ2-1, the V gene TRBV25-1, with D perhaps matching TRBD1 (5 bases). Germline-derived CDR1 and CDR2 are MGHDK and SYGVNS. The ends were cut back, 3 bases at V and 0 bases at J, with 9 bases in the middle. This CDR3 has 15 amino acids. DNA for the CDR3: TGTGCCAGCAGTGACAGGGTGAGCTCCTACAATGAGCAGTTCTTC. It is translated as CASSDRVSSYNEQFF. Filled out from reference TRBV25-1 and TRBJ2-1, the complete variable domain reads EADIYQTPRYLVIGTGKKITLECSQTMGHDKMYWYQQDPGMELHLIHYSYGVNSTEKGDLSSESTVSRIRTEHFPLTLESARPSHTSQYLCASSDRVSSYNEQFFGPGTRLTVL.

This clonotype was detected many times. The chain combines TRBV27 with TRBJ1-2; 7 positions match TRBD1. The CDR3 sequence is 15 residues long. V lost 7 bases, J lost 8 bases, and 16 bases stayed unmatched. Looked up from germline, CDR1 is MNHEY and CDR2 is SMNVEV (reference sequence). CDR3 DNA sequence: TGTGCCAGCACCTCGACTGCTGGGAGGGGGCAAGGCTACACCTTC. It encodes CASTSTAGRGQGYTF.

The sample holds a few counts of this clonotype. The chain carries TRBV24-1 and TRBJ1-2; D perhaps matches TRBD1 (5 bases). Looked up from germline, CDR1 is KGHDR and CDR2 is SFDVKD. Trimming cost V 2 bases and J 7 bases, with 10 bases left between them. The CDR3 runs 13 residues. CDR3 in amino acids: CATSDSGGVGYTF. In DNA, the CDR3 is TGTGCCACCAGTGATTCAGGAGGGGTTGGCTACACCTTC.

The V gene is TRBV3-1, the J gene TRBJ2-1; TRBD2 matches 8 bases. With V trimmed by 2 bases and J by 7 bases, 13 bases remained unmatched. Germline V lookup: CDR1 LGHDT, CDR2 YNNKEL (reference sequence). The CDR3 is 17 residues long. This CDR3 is CASSQPMASGSRNEQFF. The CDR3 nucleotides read TGTGCCAGCAGCCAACCCATGGCGAGCGGGAGTAGGAATGAGCAGTTCTTC.

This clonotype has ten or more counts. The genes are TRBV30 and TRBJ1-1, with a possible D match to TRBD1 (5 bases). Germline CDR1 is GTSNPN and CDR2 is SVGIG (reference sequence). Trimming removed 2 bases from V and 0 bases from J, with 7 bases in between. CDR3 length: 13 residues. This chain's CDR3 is CAWSLGLNTEAFF. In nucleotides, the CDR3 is TGTGCCTGGAGTTTGGGACTGAACACTGAAGCTTTCTTT.

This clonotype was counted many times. The CDR3 nucleotides are TGTGCCAGCTCACCAGGGGGTAATTACAATGAGCAGTTCTTC. It yields the protein CASSPGGNYNEQFF. The chain uses TRBV18 and TRBJ2-1; the D call may be TRBD1 or TRBD2 (5 bases each). The CDR3 has 14 residues. Germline loops: CDR1 KGHSH, CDR2 LQKENI. Trimming took 2 bases from V and 4 from J, leaving 9 bases between them.